These 13 T cell receptor beta chains originate from one sample sequenced in a study of T cells in localized non-small cell lung cancer. The repertoire was sequenced with immunoSEQ multiplex PCR; TCRdb's copy has only in-frame clones and lacks some. This sample has around 10,000 clones, with 85% found just once. Here the sequenced sample was peripheral blood, taken before any cancer treatment. Receptors were obtained from a male donor aged 60 or over with stage III lung adenocarcinoma.

This clone was seen only once. V gene TRBV2 combines with J gene TRBJ2-5; D may match TRBD1 or TRBD2 (5 bases each). Germline V lookup: CDR1 SNHLY, CDR2 FYNNEI. With 7 bases removed from V and 9 bases from J, the gap between germline ends came to 18 bases. This CDR3 has 13 amino acids. CDR3 nucleotide sequence: TGTGCCAGCACCGAGGGGTACCGCAGGGCCCAGTACTTC. Its translation: CASTEGYRRAQYF.

This chain connects TRBV4-3 to TRBJ2-1; no clear D. The CDR3 totals 13 residues. V lost 0 bases to trimming and J lost 6 bases, with 6 bases between them. Germline CDR1 reads LGHNA; CDR2 reads YSLEER. The DNA for the CDR3 is TGCGCCAGCAGCCAAGATAGACTCAATGAGCAGTTCTTC. This sequence encodes CASSQDRLNEQFF.

The genes are TRBV5-4 and TRBJ1-1, with 9 bases that match TRBD1. The germline V gene has CDR1 SGHNT and CDR2 YYREEE (reference sequence). The CDR3 is 15 amino acids. V lost 2 bases, J lost 4 bases, and 6 bases stayed unmatched. The CDR3 DNA reads TGTGCCAGCAGCTTCACAGGGGGCCCCAGCACTGAAGCTTTCTTT. This codes for CASSFTGGPSTEAFF.

This clone appeared a few times. The chain recombines TRBV4-3 with TRBJ1-3; TRBD1 is a possible D gene (5 bases). Per the germline V gene, CDR1 is LGHNA and CDR2 is YSLEER. The CDR3 is 14 residues long. Trimming stripped 0 bases from V and 4 bases from J, with 7 bases between. CDR3 amino acids: CASSQDRGGNTIYF. The CDR3 region has the DNA TGCGCCAGCAGCCAAGATCGGGGGGGAAACACCATATATTTT.

V is TRBV7-9 and J is TRBJ1-4; possible D gene TRBD1, 5 bases. The CDR3 loop spans 17 amino acids. CDR1 SEHNR and CDR2 FQNEAQ come from the germline V gene (reference sequence). Trimming shortened V by 3 bases and J by 8 bases, and 22 bases separated the two germline ends. CDR3 nucleotide sequence: TGTGCCAGCAGCTTTCAAGGACCTTTGGGCGGGGACGAAAAACTGTTTTTT. It specifies CASSFQGPLGGDEKLFF.

This rearrangement joins TRBV7-2 to TRBJ2-3; the match to TRBD2 covers 8 bases. Germline assignment: CDR1 SGHTA and CDR2 FQGNSA. Germline trimming cut 4 bases from V and 3 bases from J; bases unmatched to any gene: 6. This CDR3 comprises 15 residues. CDR3: CASSSRSGSTDTQYF. The CDR3 DNA follows: TGTGCCAGCAGCTCCCGAAGCGGGAGTACAGATACGCAGTATTTT.

The V call is TRBV21-1, the J call TRBJ2-5; TRBD2, the table's D call, was not compared with the DNA. TRBV21-1 is given as a pseudogene. The CDR3 extends over 18 amino acids. The CDR3: CASSHEALAGGPRETQYF. CDR3 sequence (DNA): TGTGCCAGCAGCCATGAGGCCCTAGCGGGAGGGCCGAGGGAGACCCAGTACTTC.

This clone was found a few times. The rearrangement joins TRBV6-1 to TRBJ1-5; D is possibly TRBD1 (6 bases). Germline CDR1 is MNHNS and CDR2 is SASEGT. The CDR3 has 20 residues. Trimming pared 3 bases from V and 5 bases from J, leaving 29 bases between. The CDR3 DNA follows: TGTGCCAGCAGTGACCACAGTCGGAGGGACACCCACGAGTTATATCAGCCCCAGCATTTT. Translation: CASSDHSRRDTHELYQPQHF.

The chain combines TRBV28 with TRBJ2-7, with a weak D call TRBD1 (5 bases). CDR3 size: 17 residues. V lost 7 bases and J lost 5, with 27 bases in between. Germline V lookup: CDR1 MDHEN, CDR2 SYDVKM. The CDR3 region is CASTSPTIQGLHHEQYF. For the CDR3, the DNA is TGTGCCAGCACCTCACCCACGATTCAGGGTCTTCACCACGAGCAGTACTTC.

The chain carries TRBV19 and TRBJ2-3; 12 nucleotides line up with TRBD2. This CDR3 spans 14 amino acids. CDR1 LNHDA and CDR2 SQIVND come from the germline V gene (reference sequence). The V segment lost 6 bases and the J segment 4 bases; nucleotides outside the gene matches: 2. The CDR3 coding sequence is TGTGCCAGTAGGACTAGCGGGAGCTCAGATACGCAGTATTTT. Its translation is CASRTSGSSDTQYF.

This rearrangement joins TRBV18 to TRBJ1-1, with D tentatively TRBD1 (6 bases). Trimming pared 1 base from V and 5 bases from J, leaving 8 bases between. From germline, CDR1 is KGHSH and CDR2 LQKENI. The CDR3 is made up of 13 amino acids. The CDR3 bases are TGTGCCAGCTCACCACGAGGGGGAACTGAAGCTTTCTTT. Translation: CASSPRGGTEAFF.

The chain employs TRBV5-5 and TRBJ1-2; D possibly corresponds to TRBD1 (6 bases). V dropped 2 bases and J dropped 2 bases, with 7 bases sitting between them. The CDR3 spans 13 residues. Per germline, CDR1 SGHKS and CDR2 YYEKEE (reference sequence). CDR3 amino acids: CASSFTGNYGYTF. The DNA for the CDR3 is TGTGCCAGCAGCTTTACAGGGAACTATGGCTACACCTTC.

The chain combines TRBV4-3 with TRBJ2-7; D unresolved. Trimming stripped 3 bases from V and 6 bases from J, with 6 bases between. CDR3 length: 11 amino acids. The germline gives CDR1 LGHNA, CDR2 YSLEER. The DNA for the CDR3 is TGCGCCAGCAGCCATTTGGGCGAGCAGTACTTC. Its translation: CASSHLGEQYF.